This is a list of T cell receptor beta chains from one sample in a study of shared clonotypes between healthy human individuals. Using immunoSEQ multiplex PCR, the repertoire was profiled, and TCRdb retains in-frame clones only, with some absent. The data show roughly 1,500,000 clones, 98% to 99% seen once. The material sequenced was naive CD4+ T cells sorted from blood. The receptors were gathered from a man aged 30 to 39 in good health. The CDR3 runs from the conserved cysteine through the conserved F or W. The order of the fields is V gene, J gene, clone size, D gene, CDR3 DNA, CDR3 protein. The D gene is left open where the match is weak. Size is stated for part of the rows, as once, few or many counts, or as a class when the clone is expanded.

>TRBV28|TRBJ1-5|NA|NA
TGTGCCAGCAGTTTCCCGGACCTCAATCAGCCCCAGCATTTT
CASSFPDLNQPQHF
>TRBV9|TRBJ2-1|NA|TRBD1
TGTGCCAGCAGCGTCGGGACAGGGGGTATCTATGAGCAGTTCTTC
CASSVGTGGIYEQFF
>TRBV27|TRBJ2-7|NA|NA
TGTGCCAGCAGTTTAGGGATTCCCTACGAGCAGTACTTC
CASSLGIPYEQYF
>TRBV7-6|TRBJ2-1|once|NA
TGTGCCAGCAGCTTACCACTTAAATACAATGAGCAGTTCTTC
CASSLPLKYNEQFF
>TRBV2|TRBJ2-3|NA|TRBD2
TGTGCCAGCAGTGAGGGACTAGGAGATACGCAGTATTTT
CASSEGLGDTQYF
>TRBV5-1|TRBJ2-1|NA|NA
TGCGCCAGCAGCTTGGCGGGAGCGGACAATGAGCAGTTCTTC
CASSLAGADNEQFF
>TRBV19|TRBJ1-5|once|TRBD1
TGTGCCAGTAGTATAGATTCATACAGGGGTGTGAATCAGCCCCAGCATTTT
CASSIDSYRGVNQPQHF
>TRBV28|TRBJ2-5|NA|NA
TGTGCCAGCAGTTTACTGGCCAAGACCCAGTACTTC
CASSLLAKTQYF
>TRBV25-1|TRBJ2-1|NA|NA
TGTGCCAGCCATAAGGGGGGAGCCGGGTACAATGAGCAGTTCTTC
CASHKGGAGYNEQFF
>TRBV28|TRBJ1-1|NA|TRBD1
TGTGCCAGCTCCCAGGGGGCGCGTAGAGCTTTCTTT
CASSQGARRAFF
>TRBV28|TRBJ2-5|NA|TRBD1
TGTGCCAGCAGTTTATTTGGGACAGGGGCGGAGACCCAGTACTTC
CASSLFGTGAETQYF
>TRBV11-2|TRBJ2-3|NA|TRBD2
TGTGCCAGCAGCGTAGTGAGGACTAGCGGGACTGGCGGGAAAGATACGCAGTATTTT
CASSVVRTSGTGGKDTQYF
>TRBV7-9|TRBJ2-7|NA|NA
TGTGCCAGCAGCGGGCCGGTAGGTTTAGGGGGATACGAGCAGTACTTC
CASSGPVGLGGYEQYF
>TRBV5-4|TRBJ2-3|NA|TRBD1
TGTGCCAGCAGCCAGAGGCTCCAGGGGGCCGCAGATACGCAGTATTTT
CASSQRLQGAADTQYF
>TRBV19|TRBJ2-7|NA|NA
TGTGCCAGTAGTATAGCGGCAGCCGTAAACTACGAGCAGTACTTC
CASSIAAAVNYEQYF
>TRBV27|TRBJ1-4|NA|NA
TGTGCCAGCAGTTCCCTCCCGGGGGTTGAGACTGAAAAACTGTTTTTT
CASSSLPGVETEKLFF
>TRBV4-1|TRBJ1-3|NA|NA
TGCGCCAGCAGCCAAGAGGGGACCTCTGGAAACACCATATATTTT
CASSQEGTSGNTIYF
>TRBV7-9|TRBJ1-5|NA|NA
TGTGCCAGCAGCTTAGTGAAGGGCTTAAGCAATCAGCCCCAGCATTTT
CASSLVKGLSNQPQHF
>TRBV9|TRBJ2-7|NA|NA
TGTGCCAGCAGCGTAGCCCCGGAACCGTACGAGCAGTACTTC
CASSVAPEPYEQYF
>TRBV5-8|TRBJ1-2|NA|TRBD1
TGTGCCAGCAGCTTGGCCCGGACAGGGGGCTACTATGGCTACACCTTC
CASSLARTGGYYGYTF
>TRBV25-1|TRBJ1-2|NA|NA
TGTGCCAGCAGTGAGGCAGGCTTCTATGGCTACACCTTC
CASSEAGFYGYTF
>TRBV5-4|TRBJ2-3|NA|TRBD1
TGTGCCAGCAGCCCAGGACAGGTGGGGAGCACAGATACGCAGTATTTT
CASSPGQVGSTDTQYF
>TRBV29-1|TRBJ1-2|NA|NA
TGCAGCGTTGTGGGAGCGGCCAGTGGCTACACCTTC
CSVVGAASGYTF
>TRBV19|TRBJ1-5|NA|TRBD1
TGTGCCAGTAGTATACGACAGGGGAATAGCAATCAGCCCCAGCATTTT
CASSIRQGNSNQPQHF
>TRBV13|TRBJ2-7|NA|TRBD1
TGTGCCAGCAGCCCTAGTCTGAGACAGGGCTCTTTGGAGCAGTACTTC
CASSPSLRQGSLEQYF
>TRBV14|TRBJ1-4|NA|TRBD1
TGTGCCAGCAGCCCCCTACTCGGGACAGGGGATGAAAAACTGTTTTTT
CASSPLLGTGDEKLFF
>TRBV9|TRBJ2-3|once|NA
TGTGCCAGCAGCGTAGGTGGGGGAAGCACAGATACGCAGTATTTT
CASSVGGGSTDTQYF
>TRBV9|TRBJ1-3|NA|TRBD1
TGTGCCAGCAGCGCAGGGACAGGGGGCGCCCCGATCGGAAACACCATATATTTT
CASSAGTGGAPIGNTIYF
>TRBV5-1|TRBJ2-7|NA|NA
TGCGCCAGCAGCTGGGGGACGGAACTTGGGGACGAGCAGTACTTC
CASSWGTELGDEQYF
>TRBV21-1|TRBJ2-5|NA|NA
TGTGCCAGCAGTATCCGGGACGGAGACCAAGAGACCCAGTACTTC
CASSIRDGDQETQYF
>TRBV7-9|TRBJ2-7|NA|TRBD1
TGTGCCAGCAGCTTCGTACAGGGGTCCTACGAGCAGTACTTC
CASSFVQGSYEQYF
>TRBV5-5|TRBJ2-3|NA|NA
TGTGCCAGCAGCTTTCCAGGGGATTTGGATACGCAGTATTTT
CASSFPGDLDTQYF
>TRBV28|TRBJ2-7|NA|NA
TGTGCCAGCAGTCCCAAGACACTGTCCCTACCGATTTACGAGCAGTACTTC
CASSPKTLSLPIYEQYF
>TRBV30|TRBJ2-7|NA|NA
TGTGCCTGGAGTGTAATGTTTTCGTCCTACGAGCAGTACTTC
CAWSVMFSSYEQYF
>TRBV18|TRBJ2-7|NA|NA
TGTGCCAGCTCACCACCAGCATCCTACGAGCAGTACTTC
CASSPPASYEQYF
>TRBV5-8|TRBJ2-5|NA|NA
TGTGCCAGCAGCTTTGTGAGTGGAGAGACCCAGTACTTC
CASSFVSGETQYF
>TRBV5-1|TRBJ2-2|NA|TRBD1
TGCGCCAGCAGCTTGGGAGACCGGACAGGGACGACCGGGGAGCTGTTTTTT
CASSLGDRTGTTGELFF
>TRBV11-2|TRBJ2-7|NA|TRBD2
TGTGCCAGCAGCCCCATTAGCGGGAGGACTCTACTACGGGAGCAGTACTTC
CASSPISGRTLLREQYF
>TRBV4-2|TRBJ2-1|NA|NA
TGTGCCAGCAGCCAAGTTCGGGGGGCGAGGGATGAGCAGTTCTTC
CASSQVRGARDEQFF
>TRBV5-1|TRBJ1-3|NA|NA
TGCGCCAGCAGCTTGGAGGGGAACACCATATATTTT
CASSLEGNTIYF
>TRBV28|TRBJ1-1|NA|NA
TGTGCCAGCAGAACCGGGGGCCTGAACACTGAAGCTTTCTTT
CASRTGGLNTEAFF